This T cell receptor (beta chain) appears in the sequencing data of a study of CD8+ T cells in alopecia areata. On the study more broadly: Scalp area affected, as a percentage, set the severity score of treated patients. Study results and limitations: Patients shared TCRs less clearly than mice did, possibly for HLA-related reasons. Clonality exceeded that of normal scalp in lesional scalp, most notably in alopecia totalis/universalis.

The sample's treatment: oral pan-JAK inhibitor, 5-10 mg twice daily. Sorted out of PBMCs were CD4+ T cells and CD8+ T cells. A remark on this clone: What it binds is not known.

The authors extracted RNA and reverse transcribed it into cDNA as the sequencing template. Sequencing used immunoSEQ multiplex PCR; TCRdb keeps in-frame clones, though not all of them. Of more than 200,000 clones in the sample, around two fifths were seen once. This specimen consisted of CD4+ T cells sorted from blood, obtained at approximately week 39, from a patient treated with tofacitinib. The source is a human donor with alopecia areata.

This CDR3 is CASSESTAGLFF. The CDR3 bases are TGTGCCAGCAGTGAATCGACAGCGGGACTGTTTTTT. The V and J genes are TRBV25-1 and TRBJ1-4; a weak D match, TRBD1 (5 bases). Germline V gene sequence: CDR1 MGHDK, CDR2 SYGVNS. Trimming stripped 1 base from V and 13 bases from J, with 10 bases between. The CDR3 is made up of 12 amino acids.